The rows below give T cell receptor beta chains drawn from one sample of a study of control samples from healthy donors and cancer patients. Clones were sequenced by immunoSEQ multiplex PCR, and TCRdb holds only the in-frame ones, with some missing. The data hold 100,000 to 150,000 clones, with about 93% observed a single time. The sample comprised blood. These receptors originate from a man between 18 and 35 years old in good health. Each CDR3 is given with its conserved first and last residue. The order of the fields is J gene, V gene, clone size, D gene, CDR3 DNA, CDR3 protein. A D gene is named only where the DNA matches it firmly. Some rows have no size entry. The others give once, few or many, or a class for an expanded clone.

J gene: TRBJ1-1
V gene: TRBV28
clone size: NA
D gene: TRBD1
CDR3 DNA: TGTGCCAGCAGTTTCCCCAGGGGGCAAGCTTTCTTT
CDR3 protein: CASSFPRGQAFF

J gene: TRBJ1-2
V gene: TRBV29-1
clone size: NA
D gene: TRBD1
CDR3 DNA: TGCAGCGTCGCCAGGGGGATACCCCCTACTGGTGGCTACACCTTC
CDR3 protein: CSVARGIPPTGGYTF

J gene: TRBJ1-1
V gene: TRBV30
clone size: NA
D gene: NA
CDR3 DNA: TGTGCCCTCATACCACAGAACACTGAAGCTTTCTTT
CDR3 protein: CALIPQNTEAFF

J gene: TRBJ1-6
V gene: TRBV7-2
clone size: NA
D gene: NA
CDR3 DNA: TGTGCCAGCAGCTTAGGGGCAAGAAGCTCCTATAATTCACCCCTCCACTTT
CDR3 protein: CASSLGARSSYNSPLHF

J gene: TRBJ2-1
V gene: TRBV19
clone size: once
D gene: NA
CDR3 DNA: TGTGCCAGTAGTCTGGGCCGGGGAGGCAATGAGCAGTTCTTC
CDR3 protein: CASSLGRGGNEQFF

J gene: TRBJ1-2
V gene: TRBV4-1
clone size: NA
D gene: NA
CDR3 DNA: TGCGCCAGCAGCCAAGCGGGAGGAGGTGTAATGCCCTATGGCTACACCTTC
CDR3 protein: CASSQAGGGVMPYGYTF

J gene: TRBJ2-1
V gene: TRBV7-3
clone size: once
D gene: NA
CDR3 DNA: TGTGCCAGCAGCCACGGTGGATCTCCCTACAATGAGCAGTTCTTC
CDR3 protein: CASSHGGSPYNEQFF

J gene: TRBJ1-5
V gene: TRBV5-6
clone size: NA
D gene: NA
CDR3 DNA: TGTGCCAGCAGCTTCCAAGGGAGTTATAGCAATCAGCCCCAGCATTTT
CDR3 protein: CASSFQGSYSNQPQHF

J gene: TRBJ1-1
V gene: TRBV6-5
clone size: NA
D gene: NA
CDR3 DNA: TGTGCCAGCAGTCTAGAATGGAGCACTGAAGCTTTCTTT
CDR3 protein: CASSLEWSTEAFF

J gene: TRBJ1-1
V gene: TRBV5-1
clone size: NA
D gene: TRBD1
CDR3 DNA: TGCGCCAGTAGCCCCGGGGACAGTCAGAACACTGAAGCTTTCTTT
CDR3 protein: CASSPGDSQNTEAFF

J gene: TRBJ2-3
V gene: TRBV5-4
clone size: NA
D gene: TRBD2
CDR3 DNA: TGTGCCAGCAGACCAGCGGGGGGAAGCACAGATACGCAGTATTTT
CDR3 protein: CASRPAGGSTDTQYF

J gene: TRBJ2-5
V gene: TRBV5-8
clone size: NA
D gene: NA
CDR3 DNA: TGTGCCAGCAGCTCCAGAGCGCCTTGGGAGACCCAGTACTTC
CDR3 protein: CASSSRAPWETQYF

J gene: TRBJ1-5
V gene: TRBV10-2
clone size: NA
D gene: TRBD1
CDR3 DNA: TGCGCCAGCAGCAGAACAGGGGACGATCAGCCCCAGCATTTT
CDR3 protein: CASSRTGDDQPQHF

J gene: TRBJ2-2
V gene: TRBV27
clone size: NA
D gene: TRBD1
CDR3 DNA: TGTGCCAGCAGCCACGCTCTTGACAGGGCGGAGGGGGAGCTGTTTTTT
CDR3 protein: CASSHALDRAEGELFF

J gene: TRBJ1-2
V gene: TRBV5-4
clone size: once
D gene: TRBD1
CDR3 DNA: TGTGCCAGCAGCTCGGACAGGGGTCCTGGCTACACCTTC
CDR3 protein: CASSSDRGPGYTF

J gene: TRBJ2-3
V gene: TRBV2
clone size: once
D gene: NA
CDR3 DNA: TGTGCCAGCAGTCCAGGCCAGGGTTTCACAGATACGCAGTATTTT
CDR3 protein: CASSPGQGFTDTQYF

J gene: TRBJ1-2
V gene: TRBV27
clone size: NA
D gene: TRBD1
CDR3 DNA: TGTGCCAGCAGAAGGGGGACAGGGGAATGGTATGGCTACACCTTC
CDR3 protein: CASRRGTGEWYGYTF

J gene: TRBJ1-3
V gene: TRBV29-1
clone size: NA
D gene: NA
CDR3 DNA: TGCAGCGTGACGGGGCTGACCATATATTTT
CDR3 protein: CSVTGLTIYF

J gene: TRBJ2-7
V gene: TRBV27
clone size: NA
D gene: NA
CDR3 DNA: TGTGCCAGCAGTTCCGCCCTCCCCGAGCAGTACTTC
CDR3 protein: CASSSALPEQYF

J gene: TRBJ1-6
V gene: TRBV30
clone size: NA
D gene: NA
CDR3 DNA: TGTGCCTGGGGCTCTGGGACAAGCGATTCACCCCTCCACTTT
CDR3 protein: CAWGSGTSDSPLHF

J gene: TRBJ1-1
V gene: TRBV3-1/TRBV3-2
clone size: NA
D gene: NA
CDR3 DNA: TGTGCCAGCAGCCAAGGGGCAGGACACACTGAAGCTTTCTTT
CDR3 protein: CASSQGAGHTEAFF

J gene: TRBJ2-2
V gene: TRBV6-6
clone size: NA
D gene: NA
CDR3 DNA: TGTGCCAGCAGAACCCCGACCGGGGAGCTGTTTTTT
CDR3 protein: CASRTPTGELFF

J gene: TRBJ2-5
V gene: TRBV5-6
clone size: NA
D gene: TRBD2
CDR3 DNA: TGTGCCAGCAGCTTGGCTAGCGGGGGCCCGGCAACGGAGACCCAGTACTTC
CDR3 protein: CASSLASGGPATETQYF

J gene: TRBJ1-5
V gene: TRBV10-2
clone size: NA
D gene: NA
CDR3 DNA: TGCGCCAGCACTGACTTAGACGGCGCTCAGCATTTT
CDR3 protein: CASTDLDGAQHF

J gene: TRBJ1-3
V gene: TRBV10-3
clone size: NA
D gene: NA
CDR3 DNA: TGTGCCATCAGCTCGAGGGAGTCTGGGAACACCATATATTTT
CDR3 protein: CAISSRESGNTIYF

J gene: TRBJ2-3
V gene: TRBV9
clone size: NA
D gene: NA
CDR3 DNA: TGTGCCAGCAGCGTAGACCCCACGCTAGCAGATACGCAGTATTTT
CDR3 protein: CASSVDPTLADTQYF

J gene: TRBJ1-5
V gene: TRBV4-1
clone size: NA
D gene: NA
CDR3 DNA: TGCGCCAGCAGCCAAGCCTCGGGGAATCAGCCCCAGCATTTT
CDR3 protein: CASSQASGNQPQHF

J gene: TRBJ2-2
V gene: TRBV2
clone size: NA
D gene: NA
CDR3 DNA: TGTGCCAGCAGTGACAGGAACCCCACCGGGGAGCTGTTTTTT
CDR3 protein: CASSDRNPTGELFF

J gene: TRBJ2-3
V gene: TRBV7-8
clone size: once
D gene: TRBD2
CDR3 DNA: TGTGCCAGCAGCGAACTGACTAGCGGGCCCACAGATACGCAGTATTTT
CDR3 protein: CASSELTSGPTDTQYF